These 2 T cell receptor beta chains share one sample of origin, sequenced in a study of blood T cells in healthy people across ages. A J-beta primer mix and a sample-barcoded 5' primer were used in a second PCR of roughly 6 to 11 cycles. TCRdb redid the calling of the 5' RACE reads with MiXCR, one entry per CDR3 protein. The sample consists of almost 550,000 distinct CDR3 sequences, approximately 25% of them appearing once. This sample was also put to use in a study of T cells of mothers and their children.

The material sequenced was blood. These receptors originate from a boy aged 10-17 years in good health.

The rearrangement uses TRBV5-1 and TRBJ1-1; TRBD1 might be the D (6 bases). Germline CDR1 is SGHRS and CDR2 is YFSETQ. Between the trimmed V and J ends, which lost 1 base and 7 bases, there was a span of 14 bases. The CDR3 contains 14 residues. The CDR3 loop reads CASSLSGATNEAFF. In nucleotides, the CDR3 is TGCGCCAGCAGCTTGTCGGGGGCAACCAATGAAGCTTTCTTT.

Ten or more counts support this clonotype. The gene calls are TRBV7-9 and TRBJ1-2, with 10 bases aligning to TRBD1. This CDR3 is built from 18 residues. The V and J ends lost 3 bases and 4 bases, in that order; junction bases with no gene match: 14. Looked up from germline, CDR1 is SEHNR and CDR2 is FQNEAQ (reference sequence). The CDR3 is CASSFERGRDRGSYGYTF. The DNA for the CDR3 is TGTGCCAGCAGCTTCGAGCGCGGCCGGGACAGGGGTAGCTATGGCTACACCTTC.